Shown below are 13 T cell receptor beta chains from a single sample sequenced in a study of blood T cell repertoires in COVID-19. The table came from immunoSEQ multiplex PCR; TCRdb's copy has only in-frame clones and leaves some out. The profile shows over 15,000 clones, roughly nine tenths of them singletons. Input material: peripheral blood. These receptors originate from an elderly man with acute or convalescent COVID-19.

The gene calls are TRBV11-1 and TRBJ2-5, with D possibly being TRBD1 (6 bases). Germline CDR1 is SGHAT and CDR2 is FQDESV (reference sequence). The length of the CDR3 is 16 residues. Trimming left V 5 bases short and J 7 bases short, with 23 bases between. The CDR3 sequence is CASSKRVGGPPATQYF. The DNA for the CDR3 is TGTGCCAGCAGCAAGAGGGTTGGGGGCCCCCCGGCGACCCAGTACTTC.

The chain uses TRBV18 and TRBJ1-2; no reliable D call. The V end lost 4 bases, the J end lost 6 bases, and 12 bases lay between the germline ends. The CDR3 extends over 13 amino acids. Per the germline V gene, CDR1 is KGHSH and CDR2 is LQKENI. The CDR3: CASSLKLEDGYTF. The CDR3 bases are TGTGCCAGCTCACTAAAGCTGGAGGATGGCTACACCTTC.

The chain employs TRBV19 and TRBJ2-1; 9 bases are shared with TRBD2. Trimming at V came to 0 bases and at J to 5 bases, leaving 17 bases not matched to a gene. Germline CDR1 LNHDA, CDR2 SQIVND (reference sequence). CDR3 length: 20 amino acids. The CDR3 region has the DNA TGTGCCAGTAGTATAGATCTCCTTCGCGGGGGGGCAAAGGGGAACAATGAGCAGTTCTTC. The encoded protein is CASSIDLLRGGAKGNNEQFF.

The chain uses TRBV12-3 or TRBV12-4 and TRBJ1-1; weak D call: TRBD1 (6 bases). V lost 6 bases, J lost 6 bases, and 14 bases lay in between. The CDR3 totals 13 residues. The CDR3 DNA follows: TGTGCCAGCAGGACCAGGGGAATCTCTGAAGCTTTCTTT. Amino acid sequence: CASRTRGISEAFF.

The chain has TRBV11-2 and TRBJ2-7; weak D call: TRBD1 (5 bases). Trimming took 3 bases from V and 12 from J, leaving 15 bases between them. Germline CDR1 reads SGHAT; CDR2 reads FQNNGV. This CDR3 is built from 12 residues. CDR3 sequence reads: CASSFLGQGVYF. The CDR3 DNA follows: TGTGCCAGCAGCTTTTTGGGCCAAGGGGTGTACTTC.

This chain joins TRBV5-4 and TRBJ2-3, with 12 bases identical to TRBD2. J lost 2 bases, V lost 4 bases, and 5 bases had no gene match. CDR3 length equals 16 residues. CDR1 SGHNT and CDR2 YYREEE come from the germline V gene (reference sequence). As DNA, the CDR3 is TGTGCCAGCAGCCCCCGACTAGCGGGGGCCACAGATACGCAGTATTTT. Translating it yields CASSPRLAGATDTQYF.

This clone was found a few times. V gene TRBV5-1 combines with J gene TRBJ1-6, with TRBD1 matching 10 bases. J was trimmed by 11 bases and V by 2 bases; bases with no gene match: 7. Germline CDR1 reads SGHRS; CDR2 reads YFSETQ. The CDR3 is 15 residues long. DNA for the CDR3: TGCGCCAGCAGCTTTGGGGACAGGGGATCGACACCCCTCCACTTT. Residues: CASSFGDRGSTPLHF.

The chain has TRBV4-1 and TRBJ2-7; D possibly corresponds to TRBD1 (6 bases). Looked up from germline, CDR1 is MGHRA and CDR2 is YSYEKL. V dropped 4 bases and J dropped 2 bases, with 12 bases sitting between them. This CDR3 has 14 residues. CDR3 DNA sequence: TGCGCCAGCAGCCCAGTAGAGGGGGCCTACGAGCAGTACTTC. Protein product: CASSPVEGAYEQYF.

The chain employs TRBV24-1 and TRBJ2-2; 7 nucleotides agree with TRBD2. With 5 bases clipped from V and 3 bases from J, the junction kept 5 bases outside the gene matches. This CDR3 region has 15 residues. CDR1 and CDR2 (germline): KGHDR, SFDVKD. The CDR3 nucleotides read TGTGCCACCAGTGCGACTAGCTGGGACACCGGGGAGCTGTTTTTT. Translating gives CATSATSWDTGELFF.

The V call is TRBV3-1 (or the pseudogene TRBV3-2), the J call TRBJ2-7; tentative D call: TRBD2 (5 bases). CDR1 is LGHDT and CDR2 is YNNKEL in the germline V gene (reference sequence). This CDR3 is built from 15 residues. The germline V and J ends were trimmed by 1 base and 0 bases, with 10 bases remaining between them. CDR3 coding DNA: TGTGCCAGCAGCCAAGGTGTTAGCGACTCCTACGAGCAGTACTTC. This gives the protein CASSQGVSDSYEQYF.

The CDR3 nucleotides are TGCAGCGTTGAAGATCGTACTCTGAACACTGAAGCTTTCTTT. As protein: CSVEDRTLNTEAFF. The chain has TRBV29-1 and TRBJ1-1; unclear D gene. This CDR3 is built from 14 residues. The V end was cut by 0 bases, the J end by 0 bases, with 8 bases between. Looked up from germline, CDR1 is SQVTM and CDR2 is ANQGSEA.

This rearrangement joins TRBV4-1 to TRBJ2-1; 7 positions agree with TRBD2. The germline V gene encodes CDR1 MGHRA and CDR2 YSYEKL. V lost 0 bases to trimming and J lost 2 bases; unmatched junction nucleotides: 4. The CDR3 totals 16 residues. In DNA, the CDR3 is TGCGCCAGCAGCCAAGATCCTGGACTAGCCTACAATGAGCAGTTCTTC. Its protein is CASSQDPGLAYNEQFF.

CDR3 amino acids: CAWSVPNLIVGEAFF. For the CDR3, the DNA is TGTGCCTGGAGTGTACCCAATCTTATAGTCGGTGAAGCTTTCTTT. V is TRBV30 and J is TRBJ1-1; no clear D gene. Trimming pared 0 bases from V and 7 bases from J, leaving 18 bases between. The germline CDR1 and CDR2 sequences are GTSNPN and SVGIG (reference sequence). The CDR3 consists of 15 residues.